The 27 T cell receptor beta chains reported below all come from one sample, sequenced in a study of cytomegalovirus exposure and HLA in healthy donors. Sequenced by immunoSEQ multiplex PCR; TCRdb stores in-frame clones only, minus some. The sample records under 250,000 clones, over 75% being singletons. Sequencing was carried out using PBMCs. The receptors derive from a woman in her late teens or twenties in good health and CMV-seropositive.

This clone has ten or more counts. The chain is built from TRBV20-1 and TRBJ2-1; D possibly corresponds to TRBD2 (5 bases). CDR3 size: 11 residues. The V gene lost 5 bases and the J gene lost 8 bases, with 10 bases spanning the gap. Germline CDR1 reads DFQATT; CDR2 reads SNEGSKA (reference sequence). CDR3 protein: CSAAPEDEQFF. The DNA for the CDR3 is TGCAGTGCTGCCCCGGAGGATGAGCAGTTCTTC.

The gene calls are TRBV11-2 and TRBJ2-1; 8 bases fit TRBD1. This CDR3 has 17 amino acids. Germline-derived CDR1 and CDR2 are SGHAT and FQNNGV. J gave up 0 bases and V 5 bases, and 9 bases lay outside the gene matches. The CDR3 DNA follows: TGTGCCAGCAGCCCTTGGACAGGGATGAGCTCCTACAATGAGCAGTTCTTC. Residues: CASSPWTGMSSYNEQFF.

This sequence joins TRBV5-1 and TRBJ1-2; 8 bases fit TRBD1. Germline loops: CDR1 SGHRS, CDR2 YFSETQ. The V gene end was trimmed by 0 bases and the J gene end by 6 bases; junction bases not matched to a gene: 4. CDR3 length equals 14 residues. DNA of the CDR3: TGCGCCAGCAGCTTGGGGACAGGGTATAATGGCTACACCTTC. It is translated as CASSLGTGYNGYTF.

CDR3 in amino acids: CASSQPQGAREQYF. DNA of the CDR3: TGCGCCAGCAGCCAACCGCAGGGGGCGAGGGAGCAGTACTTC. The chain is built from TRBV4-1 and TRBJ2-7; 8 bases line up with TRBD1. The CDR3 runs to 14 residues. CDR1 is MGHRA and CDR2 is YSYEKL in the germline V gene. J was trimmed by 7 bases and V by 2 bases; bases with no gene match: 7.

Written as DNA, the CDR3 is TGTGCCAGCAGCGGACAGTACTACGAGCAGTACTTC. It codes for CASSGQYYEQYF. The chain recombines TRBV11-1 with TRBJ2-7; a weak D match, TRBD1 (6 bases). Germline assignment: CDR1 SGHAT and CDR2 FQDESV (reference sequence). Deletions cut 5 bases from V and 3 bases from J, with 8 bases between. The CDR3 has 12 amino acids.

This chain uses TRBV4-1 with TRBJ1-1; D is undetermined. CDR1 and CDR2 from the germline V gene are MGHRA and YSYEKL. CDR3 length: 14 amino acids. Trimming removed 0 bases from V and 1 base from J, with 6 bases in between. The CDR3 DNA follows: TGCGCCAGCAGCCAAGATCTCAGGAACACTGAAGCTTTCTTT. It translates to CASSQDLRNTEAFF.

This chain uses TRBV28 with TRBJ1-2; 11 positions agree with TRBD1. V lost 6 bases, J lost 7 bases, and 7 bases stayed unmatched. The CDR3 has 14 residues. Germline V gives CDR1 MDHEN, CDR2 SYDVKM. The CDR3 DNA reads TGTGCCAGCAGACGGGACAGGGGGTTAGGTGGCTACACCTTC. This encodes CASRRDRGLGGYTF.

This sequence joins TRBV30 and TRBJ1-2; no definite D call. The CDR3 loop spans 16 amino acids. V was shortened by 1 base and J by 1 base, with 16 bases between the two germline ends. From germline, CDR1 is GTSNPN and CDR2 SVGIG (reference sequence). CDR3 residues: CAWSELGRIINYGYTF. CDR3 sequence (DNA): TGTGCCTGGAGTGAACTGGGCAGAATTATTAACTATGGCTACACCTTC.

J is TRBJ2-7 and V is TRBV7-8, with 8 bases matching TRBD2. This CDR3 spans 15 amino acids. V gave up 6 bases and J gave up 0 bases; unmatched junction bases: 7. Germline V gene sequence: CDR1 SGHVS, CDR2 FQNEAQ. CDR3 protein: CASRSTSGSSYEQYF. CDR3 bases: TGTGCCAGCAGGTCCACTAGCGGAAGCTCCTACGAGCAGTACTTC.

This clone has just one count. The chain couples TRBV7-8 to TRBJ2-3; 7 bases agree with TRBD1. Germline CDR1 and CDR2: SGHVS and FQNEAQ. The CDR3 runs 16 residues. The V and J ends lost 4 bases and 5 bases, in that order; junction bases with no gene match: 12. The CDR3 DNA reads as TGTGCCAGCAGCTCGTCCCAGGGGGTTTTAGTAGATACGCAGTATTTT. Translated, it gives CASSSSQGVLVDTQYF.

The rearrangement uses TRBV4-1 and TRBJ2-1; TRBD2 is a possible D gene (5 bases). Germline V gene lookup returns CDR1 MGHRA and CDR2 YSYEKL. There are 15 residues in the CDR3. The V end was cut by 3 bases, the J end by 0 bases, with 9 bases between. The chain's CDR3 is CASSQGALSYNEQFF. In nucleotides, the CDR3 is TGCGCCAGCAGCCAGGGAGCGCTCTCCTACAATGAGCAGTTCTTC.

This clone was counted at least ten times. The chain is built from TRBV10-3 and TRBJ1-1, with a tentative D call TRBD1 (5 bases). The germline V and J ends were trimmed by 7 bases and 1 base, with 13 bases remaining between them. The length of the CDR3 is 14 residues. Germline CDR1 reads ENHRY; CDR2 reads SYGVKD. This CDR3 is CAIKAGISNTEAFF. The CDR3 DNA follows: TGTGCCATCAAAGCAGGGATATCGAACACTGAAGCTTTCTTT.

This sequence joins TRBV5-1 and TRBJ2-7; 8 bases map to TRBD1. Trimming cost V 4 bases and J 6 bases; bases outside gene matches: 12. CDR1 and CDR2 from the germline V gene are SGHRS and YFSETQ. The CDR3 spans 15 residues. In DNA, the CDR3 is TGCGCCAGCAGCCCCCCGGGACAGGAGGGGCTCGAGCAGTACTTC. This translates into CASSPPGQEGLEQYF.

This chain links TRBV9 with TRBJ2-7; D gene unclear. CDR1 is SGDLS, CDR2 YYNGEE, per germline. The CDR3 is made up of 13 amino acids. Deletions cut 4 bases from V and 3 bases from J, with 11 bases between. CDR3 bases: TGTGCCAGCAGCCCCGGAGCCGTCTACGAGCAGTACTTC. This sequence encodes CASSPGAVYEQYF.

The chain links TRBV28 to TRBJ2-7, with 14 nucleotides matching TRBD2. Germline-derived CDR1 and CDR2 are MDHEN and SYDVKM. The CDR3 loop spans 16 amino acids. V trimming: 5 bases; J trimming: 5 bases; junction bases outside the gene matches: 8. Written as DNA, the CDR3 is TGTGCCAGCAGTCCCGGGACTAGCGGGAGTCTAAACGAGCAGTACTTC. Protein product: CASSPGTSGSLNEQYF. Full variable domain (missing parts from reference TRBV28 and TRBJ2-7): DVKVTQSSRYLVKRTGEKVFLECVQDMDHENMFWYRQDPGLGLRLIYFSYDVKMKEKGDIPEGYSVSREKKERFSLILESASTNQTSMYLCASSPGTSGSLNEQYFGPGTRLTVT.

The genes are TRBV5-4 and TRBJ2-3; TRBD1 aligns across 7 bases. Looked up from germline, CDR1 is SGHNT and CDR2 is YYREEE (reference sequence). The CDR3 length is 15 residues. The trim removed 0 bases at V and 4 bases at J, leaving 5 bases unmatched. The CDR3, as DNA: TGTGCCAGCAGCTTGGAACAGGGGCCACCAGATACGCAGTATTTT. Translating it yields CASSLEQGPPDTQYF.

The chain links TRBV18 to TRBJ2-7; 10 bases are a match to TRBD1. Unmatched junction bases numbered 11, after V lost 5 bases and J lost 7 bases. Germline lookup yields CDR1 KGHSH and CDR2 LQKENI. The CDR3 consists of 15 residues. The CDR3 nucleotides are TGTGCCAGCTCATCCCGGGACAGGGGAGTGGGGGAGCAGTACTTC. Protein sequence: CASSSRDRGVGEQYF.

V usage is TRBV2 and J usage is TRBJ2-1; 8 positions match TRBD1. V lost 7 bases to trimming and J lost 1 base; unmatched junction nucleotides: 3. This CDR3 is 14 amino acids long. Germline lookup yields CDR1 SNHLY and CDR2 FYNNEI. The DNA of the CDR3 is TGTGCCAGCACCGGACAGGGTTCCTACAATGAGCAGTTCTTC. Protein sequence: CASTGQGSYNEQFF.

The J gene is TRBJ2-7, the V gene TRBV4-1; 11 nucleotides agree with TRBD1. Looked up from germline, CDR1 is MGHRA and CDR2 is YSYEKL. CDR3 size: 15 residues. V shed 4 bases, J shed 4 bases, and the junction held 6 bases outside the gene matches. CDR3 sequence (DNA): TGCGCCAGCAGCCCCCAGGGACAGGGGGGGTACGAGCAGTACTTC. Protein: CASSPQGQGGYEQYF.

This chain links TRBV5-6 with TRBJ1-1, with D maybe TRBD1 (5 bases). The CDR3 runs 14 residues. Germline V gene sequence: CDR1 SGHDT, CDR2 YYEEEE. V was clipped by 1 base and J by 2 bases, with 9 bases between them. The CDR3 sequence: CASSLQGDNTEAFF. DNA of the CDR3: TGTGCCAGCAGCTTGCAAGGGGATAACACTGAAGCTTTCTTT.

The chain carries TRBV2 and TRBJ1-2; 7 nucleotides agree with TRBD1. The length of the CDR3 is 13 residues. Germline-derived CDR1 and CDR2 are SNHLY and FYNNEI. With V trimmed by 6 bases and J by 7 bases, 8 bases remained unmatched. CDR3 DNA sequence: TGTGCCAGCAGCTCCAACAGGGGCTCTGGCTACACCTTC. Amino acids: CASSSNRGSGYTF.

The rearrangement links TRBV13 to TRBJ1-3; 10 bases agree with TRBD1. Germline CDR1 and CDR2: PRHDT and FYEKMQ (reference sequence). The CDR3 has 15 residues. Unmatched junction bases numbered 3, after V lost 1 base and J lost 6 bases. For the CDR3, the DNA is TGTGCCAGCAGCTTAGTGGGACAGGGGATAAACACCATATATTTT. It codes for CASSLVGQGINTIYF.

Regarding this clone: Other DNA sequences from this sample encode an identical CDR3 as well. The chain employs TRBV6-1 and TRBJ1-2; 8 bases are a match to TRBD1. J gave up 4 bases and V 4 bases, and 8 bases lay outside the gene matches. Per germline, CDR1 MNHNS and CDR2 SASEGT. The CDR3 covers 15 residues. The CDR3 bases are TGTGCCAGCAGTGCACCGGACAGGGCAGGCTATGGCTACACCTTC. As protein: CASSAPDRAGYGYTF.

The sample holds one count of this clone. The chain uses TRBV27 and TRBJ2-2; 8 nucleotides align to TRBD2. CDR1 and CDR2 from the germline V gene are MNHEY and SMNVEV (reference sequence). Germline trimming cut 3 bases from V and 1 base from J; bases unmatched to any gene: 4. The CDR3 is 16 amino acids. The chain's CDR3 is CASSFSLAENTGELFF. The CDR3 region has the DNA TGTGCCAGCAGTTTCTCACTAGCGGAGAACACCGGGGAGCTGTTTTTT.

V usage is TRBV7-6 and J usage is TRBJ2-7, with 10 bases identical to TRBD2. Germline-derived CDR1 and CDR2 are SGHVS and FNYEAQ. This CDR3 is 15 amino acids long. The V segment lost 4 bases and the J segment 2 bases; nucleotides outside the gene matches: 5. As DNA, the CDR3 is TGTGCCAGCAGCTCCCGACTAGCGGGCCCCTACGAGCAGTACTTC. Its translation is CASSSRLAGPYEQYF.

J is TRBJ2-1 and V is TRBV5-6, with TRBD2 identical over 11 bases. Germline V lookup: CDR1 SGHDT, CDR2 YYEEEE. The CDR3 consists of 15 residues. V dropped 4 bases and J dropped 4; count of bases not matched to a gene: 4. Written as DNA, the CDR3 is TGTGCCAGCAGCGGGGGACTAGCGGTGTACAATGAGCAGTTCTTC. This codes for CASSGGLAVYNEQFF.

This clone was seen just once. This chain joins TRBV5-8 and TRBJ1-1; weak D call: TRBD1 (6 bases). The V gene's germline CDR1 is SGHTS and CDR2 YDEGEE. Between the trimmed V and J ends, which lost 4 bases and 3 bases, there was a span of 16 bases. The CDR3 is made up of 15 amino acids. DNA of the CDR3: TGTGCCAGCAGCCTGGGCGGGGGGGCTGACACTGAAGCTTTCTTT. Amino acids: CASSLGGGADTEAFF.